A single sample gave rise to the 22 T cell receptor beta chains below, sequenced in a study of cytomegalovirus exposure and HLA in healthy donors. With 60 Vbeta and 13 Jbeta primers, the PCR was carried out. Generated by immunoSEQ multiplex PCR, the TCRdb table keeps only in-frame clones and is missing some. The sample has fewer than 200,000 clones, approximately 80% seen once; the top ten hold about 0.8%. The material sequenced was PBMCs. Receptors were obtained from a woman younger than 35 in good health and CMV-seronegative.

V and J are TRBV28 and TRBJ1-2, with D hard to call. Trimming cost V 2 bases and J 7 bases, with 11 bases left between them. Germline V gene lookup returns CDR1 MDHEN and CDR2 SYDVKM. The CDR3 runs 13 residues. The chain's CDR3 is CASSLVTPGGYTF. Written as DNA, the CDR3 is TGTGCCAGCAGTTTAGTGACCCCGGGTGGCTACACCTTC.

This clone was seen just once. This rearrangement joins TRBV28 to TRBJ1-5; perhaps TRBD1 as D (5 bases). There are 16 residues in the CDR3. Trimming removed 5 bases from V and 2 bases from J, with 16 bases in between. Germline V gives CDR1 MDHEN, CDR2 SYDVKM. CDR3 bases: TGTGCCAGCAGTGGGCGCGGAGGGGTTCGCAATCAGCCCCAGCATTTT. Translation: CASSGRGGVRNQPQHF.

This chain uses TRBV10-3 with TRBJ1-3; 8 bases line up with TRBD1. With 11 bases clipped from V and 2 bases from J, the junction kept 5 bases outside the gene matches. The CDR3 runs to 13 residues. CDR1 is ENHRY, CDR2 SYGVKD, per germline. CDR3: CALRQGTGNTIYF. In DNA, the CDR3 is TGTGCCCTCCGACAGGGGACTGGAAACACCATATATTTT.

The chain is built from TRBV11-3 and TRBJ2-7, with 12 bases lining up with TRBD1. Germline values: CDR1 SGHNT, CDR2 YENEEA. CDR3 size: 15 residues. The V segment lost 2 bases and the J segment 4 bases; nucleotides outside the gene matches: 3. CDR3 loop: CASSLPGQGAYEQYF. Here the CDR3 DNA reads TGTGCCAGCAGCTTACCGGGACAGGGGGCTTACGAGCAGTACTTC. Based on the CDR3 plus reference TRBV11-3 and TRBJ2-7, the full variable domain is EAGVVQSPRYKIIEKKQPVAFWCNPISGHNTLYWYLQNLGQGPELLIRYENEEAVDDSQLPKDRFSAERLKGVDSTLKIQPAELGDSAVYLCASSLPGQGAYEQYFGPGTRLTVT.

This chain links TRBV16 with TRBJ1-4, with D uncertain. V dropped 0 bases and J dropped 6 bases, with 5 bases sitting between them. The CDR3 length is 13 residues. Germline lookup yields CDR1 KGHSY and CDR2 FQNENV. The CDR3 loop reads CASSQSSDEKLFF. CDR3 sequence (DNA): TGTGCCAGCAGCCAATCATCGGATGAAAAACTGTTTTTT.

The chain couples TRBV9 to TRBJ1-2; 8 bases agree with TRBD1. The V and J ends lost 5 bases and 6 bases, in that order; junction bases with no gene match: 6. Germline V gives CDR1 SGDLS, CDR2 YYNGEE. The CDR3 runs 13 residues. The CDR3 coding sequence is TGTGCCAGCAGGGGGGGACAGGCGGATGGCTACACCTTC. Its protein product is CASRGGQADGYTF.

The CDR3 nucleotides read TGTGCCAGCAATTACAGGGTTACAGATACGCAGTATTTT. It specifies CASNYRVTDTQYF. The chain carries TRBV2 and TRBJ2-3, with D perhaps TRBD1 (6 bases). Trimming removed 7 bases at V and 3 bases at J, with 11 bases between. In germline, CDR1 is SNHLY, CDR2 FYNNEI. The CDR3 runs to 13 residues. Based on the CDR3 plus reference TRBV2 and TRBJ2-3, the full variable domain is EPEVTQTPSHQVTQMGQEVILRCVPISNHLYFYWYRQILGQKVEFLVSFYNNEISEKSEIFDDQFSVERPDGSNFTLKIRSTKLEDSAMYFCASNYRVTDTQYFGPGTRLTVL.

V and J are TRBV28 and TRBJ1-5; 8 bases line up with TRBD1. The germline V gene encodes CDR1 MDHEN and CDR2 SYDVKM. CDR3 length equals 15 residues. V gave up 4 bases and J gave up 5 bases; unmatched junction bases: 7. CDR3 nucleotide sequence: TGTGCCAGCAGTTCACAGGGGGTTATAGATCAGCCCCAGCATTTT. Protein sequence: CASSSQGVIDQPQHF.

This rearrangement joins TRBV30 to TRBJ2-5, with TRBD2 matching over 7 bases. The J call is doubtful: the DNA matches TRBJ2-7 better. CDR3 length equals 15 residues. Germline V gene sequence: CDR1 GTSNPN, CDR2 SVGIG (reference sequence). In DNA, the CDR3 is TGTGCCTGGAGTGTAAGTCCAGCTGCGGGAGACGAGCAGTACTTC. This translates into CAWSVSPAAGDEQYF.

The rearrangement joins TRBV29-1 to TRBJ2-1; D gene ambiguous. Germline V lookup: CDR1 SQVTM, CDR2 ANQGSEA. V was trimmed by 1 base and J by 8 bases, leaving 12 bases between them. The CDR3 loop spans 13 amino acids. CDR3 DNA sequence: TGCAGCGTTGAAGGGCTAGATGGTGATGAGCAGTTCTTC. It yields the protein CSVEGLDGDEQFF.

The rearrangement links TRBV7-9 to TRBJ2-3; 8 nucleotides line up with TRBD1. The length of the CDR3 is 15 residues. V trimming: 4 bases; J trimming: 2 bases; junction bases outside the gene matches: 5. The germline CDR1 and CDR2 sequences are SEHNR and FQNEAQ (reference sequence). The CDR3 spells CASSSTGEPTDTQYF. The CDR3 coding sequence is TGTGCCAGCAGCTCGACAGGGGAACCCACAGATACGCAGTATTTT.

This sequence joins TRBV4-3 and TRBJ1-5; tentatively, D is TRBD1 (5 bases). V lost 4 bases and J lost 2, with 9 bases in between. Germline assignment: CDR1 LGHNA and CDR2 YSLEER. The CDR3 runs 14 residues. CDR3 region: CASSPTGGNQPQHF. DNA of the CDR3: TGCGCCAGCAGCCCCACGGGGGGCAATCAGCCCCAGCATTTT.

Only a few counts were recorded for this clone. This chain links TRBV2 with TRBJ1-2, with D unresolved. This CDR3 has 13 residues. From germline, CDR1 is SNHLY and CDR2 FYNNEI. Trimming pared 8 bases from V and 4 bases from J, leaving 14 bases between. CDR3 sequence reads: CASVSEGGYGYTF. CDR3 in DNA: TGTGCCAGCGTGTCGGAGGGCGGCTATGGCTACACCTTC. Combining the CDR3 with reference TRBV2 and TRBJ1-2 gives the whole variable domain EPEVTQTPSHQVTQMGQEVILRCVPISNHLYFYWYRQILGQKVEFLVSFYNNEISEKSEIFDDQFSVERPDGSNFTLKIRSTKLEDSAMYFCASVSEGGYGYTFGSGTRLTVV.

This clone occurred once. The V gene is TRBV7-6, the J gene TRBJ2-1; 16 bases agree with TRBD2. This CDR3 region has 17 residues. V shed 3 bases and J 7 bases; nucleotides not matched to a gene: 6. Germline lookup yields CDR1 SGHVS and CDR2 FNYEAQ. CDR3 protein: CASSFGTSGRAWNEQFF. The DNA of the CDR3 is TGTGCCAGCAGCTTTGGGACTAGCGGGAGGGCCTGGAATGAGCAGTTCTTC.

Remarks on this clone: Other DNA sequences within the sample encode an identical CDR3. The chain recombines TRBV5-1 with TRBJ1-1; unclear D gene. The CDR3 extends over 13 amino acids. The germline V gene has CDR1 SGHRS and CDR2 YFSETQ. Trimming pared 0 bases from V and 2 bases from J, leaving 5 bases between. The CDR3 nucleotides are TGCGCCAGCAGCTTGGTTGTAAACACTGAAGCTTTCTTT. It is translated as CASSLVVNTEAFF.

V gene TRBV19 combines with J gene TRBJ2-1, with TRBD1 matching over 9 bases. CDR1 LNHDA and CDR2 SQIVND come from the germline V gene (reference sequence). The CDR3 length is 18 residues. V was clipped by 6 bases and J by 4 bases; unmatched bases: 16. In DNA, the CDR3 is TGTGCCAGTAGCGTGGGGACAGGGTCGAACCCCTCGTACAATGAGCAGTTCTTC. This gives the protein CASSVGTGSNPSYNEQFF.

The chain combines TRBV5-6 with TRBJ2-5, with 7 bases matching TRBD2. CDR1 is SGHDT and CDR2 is YYEEEE in the germline V gene. The V gene end was trimmed by 0 bases and the J gene end by 3 bases; junction bases not matched to a gene: 2. This CDR3 contains 14 residues. CDR3 protein: CASSLVLAEETQYF. CDR3 DNA: TGTGCCAGCAGCTTGGTCCTAGCGGAAGAGACCCAGTACTTC. The full variable domain, completed using reference TRBV5-6 and TRBJ2-5, is DAGVTQSPTHLIKTRGQQVTLRCSPKSGHDTVSWYQQALGQGPQFIFQYYEEEERQRGNFPDRFSGHQFPNYSSELNVNALLLGDSALYLCASSLVLAEETQYFGPGTRLLVL.

This clone was recorded only once. This chain joins TRBV10-1 and TRBJ2-2, with D perhaps TRBD1 (5 bases). Germline V gene data show CDR1 as WNHNN and CDR2 as SYGVQD (reference sequence). V lost 6 bases and J lost 6, with 11 bases in between. CDR3 length equals 13 residues. The CDR3 reads CASRQDRSGELFF. The CDR3 DNA is TGCGCCAGCAGACAAGACAGATCCGGGGAGCTGTTTTTT.

The rearrangement joins TRBV7-9 to TRBJ2-5; 8 nucleotides line up with TRBD1. The DNA end lines up better with TRBJ2-7; the J call may be wrong. The CDR3 is made up of 15 amino acids. Germline V gives CDR1 SEHNR, CDR2 FQNEAQ (reference sequence). As DNA, the CDR3 is TGTGCCAGCAGCGTACAACGACAGGGGAACTACGAGCAGTACTTC. Encoded protein: CASSVQRQGNYEQYF.

The chain is built from TRBV7-5 and TRBJ1-1; the listed D gene, TRBD1, was not tested against the DNA. TRBV7-5 is termed a pseudogene. The CDR3 contains 14 residues. The CDR3: CARRARDRDAEAFF. The CDR3 DNA follows: TGTGCCAGAAGGGCCCGGGACAGGGACGCTGAAGCTTTCTTT.

This clone is a singleton in its sample. This chain links TRBV30 with TRBJ1-2; no reliable D call. The CDR3 consists of 13 residues. Trimming took off 0 bases at V and 8 bases at J, with 13 bases between the two ends. The germline gives CDR1 GTSNPN, CDR2 SVGIG (reference sequence). CDR3 loop: CAWSVGGRLGYTF. The CDR3 region has the DNA TGTGCCTGGAGTGTCGGAGGCCGTCTCGGCTACACCTTC.

This clone was seen a single time. CDR3 region: CASSQRPTANYEQYF. CDR3 DNA: TGCGCCAGCAGCCAAAGACCGACTGCAAACTACGAGCAGTACTTC. This chain connects TRBV4-3 to TRBJ2-7; D call uncertain. This CDR3 has 15 amino acids. Germline CDR1 and CDR2: LGHNA and YSLEER. V shed 2 bases and J shed 3 bases, with 14 bases lying between them.